This TCR beta chain is drawn from a study of blood T cell repertoires in COVID-19. About the research overall: The samples span acute and convalescent COVID-19 from the United States, Italy and Spain. T cells, B-cell-depleted T cells, or PBMCs provided the cDNA or gDNA that served as material.

The CDR3 consists of 15 residues. With 1 base removed from V and 2 bases from J, the gap between germline ends came to 11 bases. Per germline, CDR1 SGHDT and CDR2 YYEEEE. In the study's own analysis: Nucleated cell number was recorded as an estimate derived from reference gene primer amplification. Repertoires were generated with immunoSEQ multiplex PCR, while TCRdb's copy carries only in-frame clones and drops some. That table gives V, J and clone size, and the DNA gave D and trimming. The sample has about 280,000 clones; around 85% are singletons. This sequence originates from a man between 45 and 60 years old with active or convalescent COVID-19. The specimen was peripheral blood. The gene calls are TRBV5-6 and TRBJ2-3; D is unclear. The DNA for the CDR3 is TGTGCCAGCAGCTTGAGCCCTTCTGACACAGATACGCAGTATTTT. This gives the protein CASSLSPSDTDTQYF.